This T cell receptor beta chain was recorded in a study of T-cell reconstitution after alpha-beta-depleted transplantation in children. This clonotype was picked up many times. Its antigen remains unidentified. TCRbeta library construction was performed incorporating unique molecular identifiers. TCRdb recomputed calls from the PCR reads with MiXCR, one row per CDR3 protein. The sample shows 27,000 or so distinct CDR3 sequences, about a sixth of them seen only once. The study, taken as a whole, reports: By about two months after transplant, alpha-beta T cells reportedly arose from several hundred graft clones that had expanded.

V lost 2 bases and J lost 6, with 11 bases in between. This CDR3 is 14 amino acids long. Germline CDR1 SGHNT, CDR2 YYREEE (reference sequence). V gene TRBV5-4 combines with J gene TRBJ2-2; a weak D match, TRBD1 (5 bases). The sample in question was PBMCs, mostly from graft donor cells, obtained 60 days after TCRalphabeta/CD19-depleted stem cell transplant. The TCR sequence derives from a male patient between 2 and 10 years old who had a stem cell transplant for acute lymphoblastic leukemia, so the T cells may come from the graft donor. This CDR3 is CASSFKGFAGELFF. The CDR3 nucleotides read TGTGCCAGCAGCTTCAAGGGGTTCGCCGGGGAGCTGTTTTTT.